The source of this T cell receptor beta chain is a study of blood T cell repertoires in COVID-19. Looking at the study overall: Samples taken during acute and convalescent COVID-19 were collected in the United States, Italy and Spain. In each case, the material was cDNA or gDNA derived from T cells, B-cell-depleted T cells, or PBMCs.

Here immunoSEQ multiplex PCR was the method, and the copy in TCRdb shows in-frame clones only, minus some. The sample contains fewer than 500,000 clones, roughly 88% of which appear only once. This CDR3 comprises 14 residues. Per the germline V gene, CDR1 is ENHRY and CDR2 is SYGVKD. Deletions cut 6 bases from V and 5 bases from J, with 13 bases between. This chain uses TRBV10-3 with TRBJ2-2; tentative D call: TRBD1 (6 bases). The sequence derives from a woman in her 30s with active or convalescent COVID-19. Sequencing was carried out using peripheral blood. Here the CDR3 DNA reads TGTGCCATCAGGGGAGCAGGGGAAACCGGGGAGCTGTTTTTT. Translation: CAIRGAGETGELFF.